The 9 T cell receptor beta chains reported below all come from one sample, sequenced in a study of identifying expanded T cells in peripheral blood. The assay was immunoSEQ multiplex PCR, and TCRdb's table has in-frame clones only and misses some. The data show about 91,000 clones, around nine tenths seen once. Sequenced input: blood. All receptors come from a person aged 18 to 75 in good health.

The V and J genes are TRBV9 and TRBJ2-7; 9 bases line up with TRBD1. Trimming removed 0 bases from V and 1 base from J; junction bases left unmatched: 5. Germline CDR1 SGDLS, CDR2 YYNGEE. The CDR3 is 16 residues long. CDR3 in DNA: TGTGCCAGCAGCGTAGACCCGGGACAGGGTTCCTACGAGCAGTACTTC. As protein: CASSVDPGQGSYEQYF.

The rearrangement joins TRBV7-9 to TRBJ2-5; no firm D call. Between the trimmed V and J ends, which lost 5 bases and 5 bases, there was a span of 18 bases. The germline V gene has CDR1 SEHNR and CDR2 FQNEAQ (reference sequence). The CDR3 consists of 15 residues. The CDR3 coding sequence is TGTGCCAGCAGCGCCTCCGGGTTAGAAACGGAGACCCAGTACTTC. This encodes CASSASGLETETQYF.

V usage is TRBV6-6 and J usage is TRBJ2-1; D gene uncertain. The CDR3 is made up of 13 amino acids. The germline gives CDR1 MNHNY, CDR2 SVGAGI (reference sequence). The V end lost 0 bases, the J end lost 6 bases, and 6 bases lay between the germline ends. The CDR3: CASSYSTANEQFF. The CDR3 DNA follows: TGTGCCAGCAGTTACTCGACCGCCAATGAGCAGTTCTTC.

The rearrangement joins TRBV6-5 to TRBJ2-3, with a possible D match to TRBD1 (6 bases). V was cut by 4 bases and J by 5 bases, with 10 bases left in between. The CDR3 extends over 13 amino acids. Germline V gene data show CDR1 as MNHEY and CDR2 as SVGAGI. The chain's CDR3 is CASSSTGRDTQYF. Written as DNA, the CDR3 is TGTGCCAGCAGTTCGACAGGCAGAGATACGCAGTATTTT.

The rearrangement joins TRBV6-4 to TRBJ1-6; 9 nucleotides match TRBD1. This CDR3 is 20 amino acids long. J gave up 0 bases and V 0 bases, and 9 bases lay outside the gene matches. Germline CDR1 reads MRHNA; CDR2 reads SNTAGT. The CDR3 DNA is TGTGCCAGCAGTGACTCCCGGGGACAGGGCCTCCACTCCTATAATTCACCCCTCCACTTT. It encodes CASSDSRGQGLHSYNSPLHF.

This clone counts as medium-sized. The CDR3 DNA is TGTGCCAGCAGCTACGCTAGTCACAGGGGTTATCCCTACGAGCAGTACTTC. Translated: CASSYASHRGYPYEQYF. The gene calls are TRBV5-6 and TRBJ2-7, with 7 bases that match TRBD1. Germline CDR1 SGHDT, CDR2 YYEEEE. Germline trimming cut 3 bases from V and 2 bases from J; bases unmatched to any gene: 14. The CDR3 is 17 amino acids.

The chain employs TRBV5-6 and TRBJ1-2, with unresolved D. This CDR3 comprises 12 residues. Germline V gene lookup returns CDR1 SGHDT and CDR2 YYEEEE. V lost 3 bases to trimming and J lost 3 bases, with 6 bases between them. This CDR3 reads CASSSDDYGYTF. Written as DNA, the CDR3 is TGTGCCAGCAGCTCGGACGACTATGGCTACACCTTC.

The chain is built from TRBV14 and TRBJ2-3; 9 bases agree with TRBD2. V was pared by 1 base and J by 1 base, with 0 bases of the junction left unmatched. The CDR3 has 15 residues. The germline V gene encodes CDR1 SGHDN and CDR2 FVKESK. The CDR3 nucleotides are TGTGCCAGCAGCCAAGGACTAGCGGGCACAGATACGCAGTATTTT. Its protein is CASSQGLAGTDTQYF.

Here the CDR3 reads CASSNRQGAGGTEAFF. The DNA of the CDR3 is TGCGCCAGCAGCAACCGACAGGGGGCCGGGGGCACTGAAGCTTTCTTT. V gene TRBV5-1 combines with J gene TRBJ1-1; 10 nucleotides align to TRBD1. The CDR3 extends over 16 amino acids. Per germline, CDR1 SGHRS and CDR2 YFSETQ. V lost 4 bases to trimming and J lost 4 bases; unmatched junction nucleotides: 10.